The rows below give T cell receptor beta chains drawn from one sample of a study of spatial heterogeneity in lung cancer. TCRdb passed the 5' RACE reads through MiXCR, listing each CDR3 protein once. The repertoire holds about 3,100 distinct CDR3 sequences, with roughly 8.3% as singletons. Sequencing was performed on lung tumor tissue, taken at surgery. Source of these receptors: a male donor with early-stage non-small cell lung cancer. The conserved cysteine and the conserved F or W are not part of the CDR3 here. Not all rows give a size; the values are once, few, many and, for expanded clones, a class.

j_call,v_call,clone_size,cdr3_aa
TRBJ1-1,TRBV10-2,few,ASSEVRNTEAF
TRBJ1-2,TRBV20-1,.,SARPGQGLWLG
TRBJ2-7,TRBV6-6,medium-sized,ASSFWAEESEQY
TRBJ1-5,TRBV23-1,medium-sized,ASSQYGTETYSNQPQH
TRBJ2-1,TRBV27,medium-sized,ASTTSGRNEQF
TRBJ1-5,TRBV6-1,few,ASSEEIMGQPQH
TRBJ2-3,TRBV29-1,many,SVLLGTSFTTDTQY
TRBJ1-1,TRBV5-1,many,ASSLGRLNTEAF
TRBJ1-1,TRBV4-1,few,ASSPSHSYTEAF
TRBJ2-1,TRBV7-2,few,ASSLAPASGRIPYNEQF
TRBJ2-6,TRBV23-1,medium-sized,ASSQDPSGANVLT
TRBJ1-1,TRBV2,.,ASTFFLWIGQEAF
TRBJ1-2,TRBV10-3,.,AISYRDNYGYT
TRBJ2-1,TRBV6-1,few,ASMIGRMGNEQF
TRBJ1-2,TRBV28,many,ASSSRDRRGYT
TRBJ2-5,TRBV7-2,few,ASSLVGQNQETQY
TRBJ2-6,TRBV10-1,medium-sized,ASSPAGAGANVLT